This T cell receptor beta chain was found in a study of blood T cell repertoires in COVID-19. On the study more broadly: The United States, Italy and Spain provided the acute and convalescent COVID-19 samples.

This clone was counted a single time. Germline CDR1 is SNHLY and CDR2 is FYNNEI. Deletions cut 7 bases from V and 6 bases from J, with 18 bases between. This CDR3 comprises 14 residues. In the original workflow: Amplified reference gene primers provided the basis for estimating nucleated cell counts. Assay used: immunoSEQ multiplex PCR; TCRdb lists only in-frame clones, some missing. D and trimming were read from the DNA, whereas the V and J calls and clone size are those reported in that table. The sample lists tens of thousands of clones, around four fifths occurring once. The receptor was isolated from a man between 50 and 59 years old with active COVID-19. Sequenced: peripheral blood. The rearrangement joins TRBV2 to TRBJ2-5; TRBD1 is a possible D gene (6 bases). CDR3 region: CASNLGQREKTQYF. CDR3 nucleotides: TGTGCCAGCAACCTCGGACAGAGGGAGAAGACCCAGTACTTC.